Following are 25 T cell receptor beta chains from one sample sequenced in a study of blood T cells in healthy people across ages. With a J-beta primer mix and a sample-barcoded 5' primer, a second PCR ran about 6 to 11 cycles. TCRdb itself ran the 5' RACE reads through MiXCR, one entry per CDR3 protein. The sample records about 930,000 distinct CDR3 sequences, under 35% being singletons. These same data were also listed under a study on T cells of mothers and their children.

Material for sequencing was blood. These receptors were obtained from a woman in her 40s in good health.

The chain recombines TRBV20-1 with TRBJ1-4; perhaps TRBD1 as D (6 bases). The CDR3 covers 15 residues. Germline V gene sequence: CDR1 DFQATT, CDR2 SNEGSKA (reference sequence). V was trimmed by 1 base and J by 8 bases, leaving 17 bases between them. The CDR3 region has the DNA TGCAGTGCTAGAGGGGGGGCCACCTTTGGGGAAAAACTGTTTTTT. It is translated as CSARGGATFGEKLFF.

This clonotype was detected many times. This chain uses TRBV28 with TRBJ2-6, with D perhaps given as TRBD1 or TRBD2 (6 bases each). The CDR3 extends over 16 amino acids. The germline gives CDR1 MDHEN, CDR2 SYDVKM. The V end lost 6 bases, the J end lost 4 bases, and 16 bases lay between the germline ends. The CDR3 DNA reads TGTGCCAGCAGCTCCTCGGGGGCGAACGGGGCCAACGTCCTGACTTTC. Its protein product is CASSSSGANGANVLTF. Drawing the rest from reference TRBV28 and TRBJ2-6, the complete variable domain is DVKVTQSSRYLVKRTGEKVFLECVQDMDHENMFWYRQDPGLGLRLIYFSYDVKMKEKGDIPEGYSVSREKKERFSLILESASTNQTSMYLCASSSSGANGANVLTFGAGSRLTVL.

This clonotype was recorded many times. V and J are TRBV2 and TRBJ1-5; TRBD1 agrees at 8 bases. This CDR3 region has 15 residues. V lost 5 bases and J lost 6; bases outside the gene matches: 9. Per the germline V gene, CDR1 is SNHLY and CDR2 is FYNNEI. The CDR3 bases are TGTGCCAGCAGTACCATCGGACAGGGCGGTCAGCCCCAGCATTTT. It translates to CASSTIGQGGQPQHF.

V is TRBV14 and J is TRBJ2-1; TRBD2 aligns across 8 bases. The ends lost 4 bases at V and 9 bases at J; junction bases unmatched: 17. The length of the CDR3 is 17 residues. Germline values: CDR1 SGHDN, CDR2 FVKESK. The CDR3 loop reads CASSLYSALAERGEQFF. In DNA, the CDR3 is TGTGCCAGCAGCCTGTACTCGGCACTAGCGGAAAGGGGTGAGCAGTTCTTC.

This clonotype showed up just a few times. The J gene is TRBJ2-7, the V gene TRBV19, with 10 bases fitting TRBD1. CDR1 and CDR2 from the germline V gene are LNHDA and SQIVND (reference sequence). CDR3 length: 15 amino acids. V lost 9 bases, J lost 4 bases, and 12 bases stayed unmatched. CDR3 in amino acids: CASGEGTGVLYEQYF. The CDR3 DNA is TGTGCCAGCGGGGAAGGGACAGGGGTGTTGTACGAGCAGTACTTC.

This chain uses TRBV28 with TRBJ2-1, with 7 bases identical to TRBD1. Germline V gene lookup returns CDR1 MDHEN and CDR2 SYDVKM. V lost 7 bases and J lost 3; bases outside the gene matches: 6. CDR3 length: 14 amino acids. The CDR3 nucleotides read TGTGCCAGCAAGGGACAGCGCGGCTACAATGAGCAGTTCTTC. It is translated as CASKGQRGYNEQFF. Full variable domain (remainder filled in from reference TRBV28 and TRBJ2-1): DVKVTQSSRYLVKRTGEKVFLECVQDMDHENMFWYRQDPGLGLRLIYFSYDVKMKEKGDIPEGYSVSREKKERFSLILESASTNQTSMYLCASKGQRGYNEQFFGPGTRLTVL.

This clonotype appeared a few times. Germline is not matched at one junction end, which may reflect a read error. The CDR3 loop reads CSALRGRATLQGTQYF. As DNA, the CDR3 is TGCAGTGCCCTGAGGGGGCGAGCGACCCTTCAAGGGACCCAGTACTTC. The chain has TRBV20-1 and TRBJ2-5; 7 bases line up with TRBD1. CDR1 is DFQATT, CDR2 SNEGSKA, per germline (reference sequence). This CDR3 spans 16 amino acids.

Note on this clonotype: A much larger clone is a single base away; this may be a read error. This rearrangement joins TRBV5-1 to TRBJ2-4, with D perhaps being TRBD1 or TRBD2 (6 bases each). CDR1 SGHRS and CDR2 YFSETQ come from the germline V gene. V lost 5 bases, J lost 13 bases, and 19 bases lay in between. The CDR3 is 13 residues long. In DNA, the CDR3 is TGCGCCAGCAGTAGGGGGGCGGACAATGAGCAGTACTTC. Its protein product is CASSRGADNEQYF. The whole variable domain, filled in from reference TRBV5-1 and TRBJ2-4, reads KAGVTQTPRYLIKTRGQQVTLSCSPISGHRSVSWYQQTPGQGLQFLFEYFSETQRNKGNFPGRFSGRQFSNSRSEMNVSTLELGDSALYLCASSRGADNEQYFGAGTRLSVL.

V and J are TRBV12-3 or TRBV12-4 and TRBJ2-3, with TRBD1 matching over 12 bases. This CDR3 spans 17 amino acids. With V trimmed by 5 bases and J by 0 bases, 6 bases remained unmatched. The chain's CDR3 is CASSGTGGAVSTDTQYF. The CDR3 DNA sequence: TGTGCCAGCAGTGGGACAGGGGGCGCGGTGAGCACAGATACGCAGTATTTT.

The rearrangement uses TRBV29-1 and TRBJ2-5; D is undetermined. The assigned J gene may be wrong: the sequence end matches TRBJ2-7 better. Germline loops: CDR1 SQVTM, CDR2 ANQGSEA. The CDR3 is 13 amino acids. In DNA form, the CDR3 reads TGCAGCGTTGACCAGTCGGATAGCTACGAGCAGTACTTC. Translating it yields CSVDQSDSYEQYF.

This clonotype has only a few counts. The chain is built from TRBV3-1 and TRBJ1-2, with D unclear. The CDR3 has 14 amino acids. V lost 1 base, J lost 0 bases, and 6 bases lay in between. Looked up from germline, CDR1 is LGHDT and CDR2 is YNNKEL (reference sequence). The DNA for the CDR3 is TGTGCCAGCAGCCAAGCCGGCGCTAACTATGGCTACACCTTC. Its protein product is CASSQAGANYGYTF.

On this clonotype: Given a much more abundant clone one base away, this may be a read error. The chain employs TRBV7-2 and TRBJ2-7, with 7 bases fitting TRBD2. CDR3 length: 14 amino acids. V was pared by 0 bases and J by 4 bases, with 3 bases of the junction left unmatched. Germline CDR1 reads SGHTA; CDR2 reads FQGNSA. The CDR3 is CTSSLAAGPYEQYF. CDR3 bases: TGTACCAGCAGCTTAGCAGCGGGGCCGTACGAGCAGTACTTC.

This CDR3 reads CASRGVGSTEAFF. In nucleotides, the CDR3 is TGTGCCAGCAGGGGGGTAGGAAGCACTGAAGCTTTCTTT. V gene TRBV12-3 or TRBV12-4 combines with J gene TRBJ1-1; possible D gene TRBD1, 5 bases. With 6 bases removed from V and 4 bases from J, the gap between germline ends came to 12 bases. The CDR3 is made up of 13 amino acids.

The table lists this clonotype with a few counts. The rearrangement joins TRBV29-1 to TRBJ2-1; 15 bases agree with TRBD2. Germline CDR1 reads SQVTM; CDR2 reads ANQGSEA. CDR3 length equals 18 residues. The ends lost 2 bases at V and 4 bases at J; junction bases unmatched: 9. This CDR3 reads CSVELRGLAGGLYNEQFF. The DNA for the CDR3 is TGCAGCGTTGAACTCCGAGGACTAGCGGGGGGGCTGTACAATGAGCAGTTCTTC.

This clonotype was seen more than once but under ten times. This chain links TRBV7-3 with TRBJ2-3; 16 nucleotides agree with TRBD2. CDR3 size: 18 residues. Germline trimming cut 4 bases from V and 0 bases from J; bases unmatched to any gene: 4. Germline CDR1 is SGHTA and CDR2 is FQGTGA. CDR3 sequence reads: CASSYGTSGGASTDTQYF. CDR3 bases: TGTGCCAGCAGCTACGGGACTAGCGGGGGGGCTAGCACAGATACGCAGTATTTT.

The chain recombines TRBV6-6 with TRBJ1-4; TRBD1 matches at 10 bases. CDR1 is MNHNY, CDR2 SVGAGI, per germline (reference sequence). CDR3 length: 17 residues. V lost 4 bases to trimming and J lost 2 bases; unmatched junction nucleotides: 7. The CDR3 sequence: CASSFSTGGLTNEKLFF. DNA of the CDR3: TGTGCCAGCAGTTTCTCGACAGGGGGCCTCACTAATGAAAAACTGTTTTTT.

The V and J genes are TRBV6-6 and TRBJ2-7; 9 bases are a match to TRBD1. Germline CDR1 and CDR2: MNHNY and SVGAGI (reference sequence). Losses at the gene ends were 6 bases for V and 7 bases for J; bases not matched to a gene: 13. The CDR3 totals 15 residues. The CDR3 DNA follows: TGTGCCAGCAGCCGAGACAGGGGGTTAGACAATGAGCAGTACGTC. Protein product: CASSRDRGLDNEQYV.

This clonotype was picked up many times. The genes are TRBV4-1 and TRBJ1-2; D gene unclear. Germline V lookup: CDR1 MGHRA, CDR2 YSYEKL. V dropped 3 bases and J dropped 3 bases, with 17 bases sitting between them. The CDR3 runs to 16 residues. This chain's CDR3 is CASSHNRDWRDYGYTF. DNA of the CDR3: TGCGCCAGCAGCCATAATAGGGATTGGAGGGACTATGGCTACACCTTC.

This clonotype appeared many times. The CDR3 loop reads CATGQGKFQPQHF. CDR3 nucleotide sequence: TGTGCCACGGGACAGGGTAAATTCCAGCCCCAGCATTTT. This rearrangement joins TRBV2 to TRBJ1-5; 9 nucleotides agree with TRBD1. Trimming took 10 bases from V and 7 from J; bases not matched to a gene: 8. CDR1 and CDR2 from the germline V gene are SNHLY and FYNNEI. CDR3 length: 13 amino acids.

The CDR3 DNA reads as TGCAGTGCTAATGGTCCCGGGCTAGCGTCAAACAATGAGCAGTTCTTC. Protein product: CSANGPGLASNNEQFF. This chain connects TRBV20-1 to TRBJ2-1, with D possibly being TRBD2 (6 bases). V was shortened by 4 bases and J by 5 bases, with 21 bases between the two germline ends. CDR3 length: 16 amino acids. CDR1 DFQATT and CDR2 SNEGSKA come from the germline V gene (reference sequence).

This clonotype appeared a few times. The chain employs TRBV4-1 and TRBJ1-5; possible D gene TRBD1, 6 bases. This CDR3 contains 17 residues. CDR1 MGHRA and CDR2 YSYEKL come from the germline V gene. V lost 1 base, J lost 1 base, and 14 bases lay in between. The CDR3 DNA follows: TGCGCCAGCAGCCAAGCGGAGGGGGTTGGGAGCAATCAGCCCCAGCATTTT. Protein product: CASSQAEGVGSNQPQHF.

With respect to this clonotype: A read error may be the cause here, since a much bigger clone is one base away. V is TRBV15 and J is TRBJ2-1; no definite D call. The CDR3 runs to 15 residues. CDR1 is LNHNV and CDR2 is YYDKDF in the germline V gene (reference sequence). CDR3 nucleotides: TGTGCCACCAGCGGAGATTGGGCAGACAACAATGAGCAGTTCTTC. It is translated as CATSGDWADNNEQFF.

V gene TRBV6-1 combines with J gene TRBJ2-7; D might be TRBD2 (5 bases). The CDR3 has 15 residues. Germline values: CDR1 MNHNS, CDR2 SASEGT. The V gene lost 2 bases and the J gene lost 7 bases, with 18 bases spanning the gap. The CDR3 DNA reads TGTGCCAGCAGTGAAAGTATGGGAGCATACAATGAGCAGTACTTC. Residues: CASSESMGAYNEQYF.

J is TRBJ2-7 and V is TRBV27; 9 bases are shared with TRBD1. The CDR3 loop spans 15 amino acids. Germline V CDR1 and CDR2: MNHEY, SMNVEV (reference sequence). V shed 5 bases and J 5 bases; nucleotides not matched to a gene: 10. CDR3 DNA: TGTGCCAGCAGTGCCACAGGGGGCCTCGTCAACGAGCAGTACTTC. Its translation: CASSATGGLVNEQYF.

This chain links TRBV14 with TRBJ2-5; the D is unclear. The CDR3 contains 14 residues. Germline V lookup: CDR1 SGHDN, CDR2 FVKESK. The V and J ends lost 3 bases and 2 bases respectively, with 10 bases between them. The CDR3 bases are TGTGCCAGCAGCCATCGTCGCAAGCAAGAGACCCAGTACTTC. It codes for CASSHRRKQETQYF.